This paragraph reports one T cell receptor beta chain. This receptor's antigen is unknown. Per-nucleotide qualities are absent, and no much larger clonotype sits a single base away. This record comes from a study of post-analysis software for immune sequencing data (dated by TCRdb to the mid-2010s). A note on the overall study: Disease courses on record covered relapsing-remitting, secondary progressive and progressive-relapsing multiple sclerosis, though some patients had no subtype annotation. The patient repertoires were compared against 11 previously published healthy control repertoires obtained from donors aged about 6 to 27 years. A subset of samples was prepared in parallel using single-end sample barcoding, then pooled and co-amplified after Illumina adapter ligation. Study-level results and caveats: Normalized Chao1 diversity was significantly lower in multiple sclerosis patients than controls, suggesting substantial peripheral T-cell clonal expansion. The multiple sclerosis patient group was slightly younger than the control group. Direct clustering with F measure showed strong co-clustering of samples prepared in the same batch, prompting a batch-effect correction. Patients showed significantly higher frequencies than controls for roughly 5 TRBV segments, among them TRBV5-6, TRBV5-1 and TRBV20-1.

The library was made by PCR. The reads were generated on an Illumina HiSeq 2500. Unique molecular identifiers were incorporated into TCR beta cDNA libraries to reduce PCR and sequencing biases. Every 1 to 10 million input T cells yielded 500,000 or so cDNA molecules, meaning each molecule approximated one T cell. The patient libraries were prepared and sequenced with the same protocol used for the earlier healthy control dataset. Samples belonging to the same batch were prepared together, multiplexed and sequenced on a shared HiSeq lane. On the study's bioinformatics: Raw barcoded reads were processed with MIGEC, and single-read molecular identifier groups were discarded before consensus assembly and CDR3 extraction. VDJtools was used for post-analysis of the clonotype tables, with diversity normalized by down-sampling every dataset to the smallest sample size. To correct batch-related cross-sample contamination, repertoire overlap clustering matched CDR3 amino acid sequences but not nucleotide sequences. Through fastp at Q25 and MiXCR, TCRdb rebuilt clones from the public reads, retaining in-frame beta chains. Rows merge per CDR3 protein into single entries with the most common DNA and genes. TCRdb's processing, not the study's, gives the V and J calls here. The sample records roughly 580,000 distinct CDR3 sequences, around 44% of which are singletons. The ten biggest clones cover 1.5% to 2% of the sample.

To demonstrate the VDJtools post-analysis software, the study profiled TCR beta repertoires from the peripheral blood of under 15 young patients with multiple sclerosis. Multiple sclerosis patients were children and adolescents aged about 6 to 15 years. Reading the germline V gene gives CDR1 MNHEY and CDR2 SVGAGI. V is clipped by 2 bases and J by 0 bases, and the sequence between their germline boundaries is 8 bases long. CDR3 length: 16 amino acids, cysteine to phenylalanine. Only CDR3 DNA remains: 48 bases, in frame from the first base. The sequence is built from TRBV6-5 and TRBJ2-6, and possibly TRBD2, on 5 matching bases. The receptor was derived from a girl aged 10-17 years with multiple sclerosis. Specimen: blood. This receptor carries the CDR3 CASSYRGVSGANVLTF. The DNA sequence follows: TGTGCCAGCAGTTACCGGGGTGTCTCTGGGGCCAACGTCCTGACTTTC.